A single sample is the source of the 21 T cell receptor beta chains below, sequenced in a study of cytomegalovirus exposure and HLA in healthy donors. The PCR made use of 60 Vbeta and 13 Jbeta primers. Some clones are missing from TCRdb's copy, which holds only in-frame ones; the method was immunoSEQ multiplex PCR. The sample lists 80,000 to 100,000 clones; roughly 70% were seen once. The material sequenced was PBMCs. The receptors were sampled from a man aged 50-59 years in good health and CMV-seronegative.

The chain combines TRBV19 with TRBJ1-1; 11 nucleotides agree with TRBD1. The CDR3 contains 13 residues. The V and J ends lost 11 bases and 5 bases, in that order; junction bases with no gene match: 7. From germline, CDR1 is LNHDA and CDR2 SQIVND (reference sequence). The CDR3 DNA sequence: TGTGCCTCCTCGGACAGGGGGCTTACTGAAGCTTTCTTT. Protein sequence: CASSDRGLTEAFF.

The chain employs TRBV15 and TRBJ1-5; D remains unclear. Between the trimmed V and J ends, which lost 1 base and 6 bases, there was a span of 10 bases. CDR3 length: 14 amino acids. The V gene's germline CDR1 is LNHNV and CDR2 YYDKDF (reference sequence). This chain's CDR3 is CATSRAGRVQPQHF. The CDR3 region has the DNA TGTGCCACCAGCAGAGCTGGTCGGGTTCAGCCCCAGCATTTT.

V gene TRBV5-5 combines with J gene TRBJ1-2; possible D gene TRBD1, 5 bases. V was cut by 0 bases and J by 2 bases, with 11 bases left in between. Germline loops: CDR1 SGHKS, CDR2 YYEKEE (reference sequence). This CDR3 region has 15 residues. DNA for the CDR3: TGTGCCAGCAGCTTGGGGTGGGGCGAAAACTATGGCTACACCTTC. Its protein product is CASSLGWGENYGYTF. The full variable domain, rest sourced from reference TRBV5-5 and TRBJ1-2, is DAGVTQSPTHLIKTRGQQVTLRCSPISGHKSVSWYQQVLGQGPQFIFQYYEKEERGRGNFPDRFSARQFPNYSSELNVNALLLGDSALYLCASSLGWGENYGYTFGSGTRLTVV.

As for this clone: In this CDR3 the conserved last residue, phenylalanine or tryptophan, is missing, so a read error is likely. The DNA is omitted, as the CDR3 cannot be located on it reliably, and the CDR3 follows TCRdb's listing. This chain links TRBV28 with TRBJ1-1. Germline V gene data show CDR1 as MDHEN and CDR2 as SYDVKM. The CDR3 contains 11 residues when both ends are counted. The CDR3 reads CASSTPGSRSI.

The chain is built from TRBV5-1 and TRBJ2-5, with 11 bases aligning to TRBD1. This CDR3 region has 17 residues. Trimming cost V 0 bases and J 4 bases; bases outside gene matches: 8. CDR1 is SGHRS and CDR2 is YFSETQ in the germline V gene. The CDR3 DNA sequence: TGCGCCAGCAGCTTGGGGGCCGGGACAGGGGGTACAGAGACCCAGTACTTC. Its translation is CASSLGAGTGGTETQYF. Based on the CDR3 plus reference TRBV5-1 and TRBJ2-5, the full variable domain is KAGVTQTPRYLIKTRGQQVTLSCSPISGHRSVSWYQQTPGQGLQFLFEYFSETQRNKGNFPGRFSGRQFSNSRSEMNVSTLELGDSALYLCASSLGAGTGGTETQYFGPGTRLLVL.

This clone was detected once. One end of the junction fails to match germline, which may point to a read error. V usage is TRBV20-1 and J usage is TRBJ1-2; unclear D gene. Per germline, CDR1 DFQATT and CDR2 SNEGSKA (reference sequence). This CDR3 spans 10 amino acids. As DNA, the CDR3 is TGCAGTGCTAGAGGGTTAGATTCGCACTTC. It codes for CSARGLDSHF.

The chain couples TRBV19 to TRBJ1-5; D unclear. CDR3 length: 15 residues. CDR1 is LNHDA and CDR2 is SQIVND in the germline V gene (reference sequence). Between the trimmed V and J ends, which lost 7 bases and 0 bases, there was a span of 13 bases. CDR3 region: CASKIWHLSNQPQHF. The CDR3 DNA follows: TGTGCCAGTAAAATTTGGCACCTTAGCAATCAGCCCCAGCATTTT.

This clone has a single count. The chain recombines TRBV6-5 with TRBJ2-2; perhaps TRBD1 as D (5 bases). Germline CDR1 and CDR2: MNHEY and SVGAGI. The V end was cut by 8 bases, the J end by 2 bases, with 12 bases between. The CDR3 has 14 amino acids. The DNA of the CDR3 is TGTGCCAGCGGCAGACAGAGAAACACCGGGGAGCTGTTTTTT. Protein sequence: CASGRQRNTGELFF.

The rearrangement links TRBV27 to TRBJ2-2; 15 bases are shared with TRBD2. Trimming cost V 5 bases and J 5 bases; bases outside gene matches: 6. The CDR3 consists of 17 residues. Germline CDR1 is MNHEY and CDR2 is SMNVEV (reference sequence). Here the CDR3 DNA reads TGTGCCAGCAGTAACCCCGGGACTAGCGGGAGGACCGGGGAGCTGTTTTTT. Amino acids: CASSNPGTSGRTGELFF.

The CDR3 loop reads CASSLSSGGPPQETQYF. For the CDR3, the DNA is TGTGCCAGCAGCTTATCTAGCGGGGGGCCCCCACAAGAGACCCAGTACTTC. The J gene is TRBJ2-5, the V gene TRBV7-2; TRBD2 agrees at 11 bases. Germline assignment: CDR1 SGHTA and CDR2 FQGNSA. Germline trimming cut 2 bases from V and 2 bases from J; bases unmatched to any gene: 7. The CDR3 covers 17 residues.

This clone was observed once. The chain couples TRBV10-3 to TRBJ2-5, with 12 positions matching TRBD2. V gave up 4 bases and J gave up 2 bases; unmatched junction bases: 11. From germline, CDR1 is ENHRY and CDR2 SYGVKD. The CDR3 consists of 18 residues. CDR3 DNA sequence: TGTGCCATCAGTGTTCGACTAGCGGGAGAGGGCGGGCAAGAGACCCAGTACTTC. It specifies CAISVRLAGEGGQETQYF.

This chain joins TRBV13 and TRBJ2-7; D might be TRBD1 (6 bases). The CDR3 has 15 residues. CDR1 PRHDT and CDR2 FYEKMQ come from the germline V gene (reference sequence). V lost 8 bases, J lost 2 bases, and 19 bases lay in between. The DNA for the CDR3 is TGTGCCAGCCAAAAGCGTGGCAGGGGTACCTACGAGCAGTACTTC. This translates into CASQKRGRGTYEQYF.

This chain uses TRBV15 with TRBJ2-5, with D perhaps matching TRBD2 (6 bases). The germline V gene has CDR1 LNHNV and CDR2 YYDKDF (reference sequence). The CDR3 is 14 amino acids. Deletions cut 1 base from V and 2 bases from J, with 8 bases between. CDR3 sequence: CATSRVAGQETQYF. The CDR3 bases are TGTGCCACCAGCAGAGTTGCGGGACAAGAGACCCAGTACTTC.

This chain connects TRBV19 to TRBJ1-3, with D possibly TRBD1 on 6 matching bases. This CDR3 spans 15 amino acids. Germline V gives CDR1 LNHDA, CDR2 SQIVND (reference sequence). Trimming took off 5 bases at V and 0 bases at J, with 11 bases between the two ends. The CDR3 spells CASSSTGYSGNTIYF. DNA of the CDR3: TGTGCCAGTAGTTCTACAGGGTACTCTGGAAACACCATATATTTT.

J is TRBJ1-4 and V is TRBV6-5; tentative D call: TRBD1 (5 bases). Germline-derived CDR1 and CDR2 are MNHEY and SVGAGI. The germline V and J ends were trimmed by 3 bases and 8 bases, with 13 bases remaining between them. The CDR3 consists of 14 residues. CDR3 sequence reads: CASSYLGGTEKLFF. The CDR3 DNA sequence: TGTGCCAGCAGTTATTTGGGGGGTACCGAAAAACTGTTTTTT.

The chain links TRBV2 to TRBJ2-7, with unresolved D. The germline V gene encodes CDR1 SNHLY and CDR2 FYNNEI. Trimming pared 6 bases from V and 0 bases from J, leaving 9 bases between. CDR3 length: 13 amino acids. CDR3 DNA: TGTGCCAGCAGCAGCGCGAGCTCCTACGAGCAGTACTTC. This codes for CASSSASSYEQYF.

This chain links TRBV30 with TRBJ2-5; the D gene is possibly TRBD1 (6 bases). The DNA end is a closer match to TRBJ2-7, so the J assignment may be wrong. CDR1 is GTSNPN, CDR2 SVGIG, per germline (reference sequence). This CDR3 comprises 12 residues. CDR3 DNA sequence: TGTGCCTGGAGTGTTCAGGGGTACGAGCAGTACTTC. Amino acids: CAWSVQGYEQYF.

V and J are TRBV21-1 and TRBJ1-2. TRBV21-1 is a recognized pseudogene. This CDR3 has 14 amino acids. CDR3 amino acids: CASSKLGAFYGYTF. The CDR3 bases are TGTGCCAGCAGCAAACTCGGTGCTTTCTATGGCTACACCTTC.

This clone has a handful of counts. The J gene is TRBJ2-1, the V gene TRBV28; TRBD2 is a possible D gene (6 bases). This CDR3 is built from 12 residues. The V end was cut by 2 bases, the J end by 9 bases, with 8 bases between. CDR1 and CDR2 (germline): MDHEN, SYDVKM. The CDR3 is CASSLLGSEQFF. The CDR3 DNA follows: TGTGCCAGCAGTTTACTCGGGAGTGAGCAGTTCTTC.

This clone was recorded a few times. The J gene is TRBJ1-2, the V gene TRBV28, with 9 bases that match TRBD1. CDR3 size: 14 residues. J lost 10 bases, V lost 3 bases, and 9 bases had no gene match. Germline V gene lookup returns CDR1 MDHEN and CDR2 SYDVKM. CDR3 amino acids: CASSFGQGLAVYTF. CDR3 coding DNA: TGTGCCAGCAGTTTCGGACAGGGGTTAGCTGTCTACACCTTC.

This clone was seen more than once but under ten times. This chain links TRBV5-1 with TRBJ2-7, with 10 bases matching TRBD1. The CDR3 contains 17 residues. With V trimmed by 1 base and J by 3 bases, 10 bases remained unmatched. Germline lookup yields CDR1 SGHRS and CDR2 YFSETQ. CDR3 protein: CASSLTPTDRGDYEQYF. CDR3 coding DNA: TGCGCCAGCAGCTTGACCCCCACGGACAGGGGGGACTACGAGCAGTACTTC. Full variable domain (remainder filled in from reference TRBV5-1 and TRBJ2-7): KAGVTQTPRYLIKTRGQQVTLSCSPISGHRSVSWYQQTPGQGLQFLFEYFSETQRNKGNFPGRFSGRQFSNSRSEMNVSTLELGDSALYLCASSLTPTDRGDYEQYFGPGTRLTVT.